This T cell receptor beta chain was sequenced in a study of kidney transplant recipient with SARS-CoV-2 infection. This clonotype has a count of ten or more. TCRdb reprocessed the reads with MiXCR, giving one entry per CDR3 protein. This table holds fewer than 250,000 distinct CDR3 sequences, about 28% found once. Germline assignment: CDR1 SGHTA and CDR2 FQGTGA. The CDR3 sequence is 15 residues long. V lost 7 bases to trimming and J lost 3 bases, with 15 bases between them. Sequenced here: a blood sample, sampled at baseline and between days 110 and 120 from a kidney transplant recipient. This TCR was recovered from a young adult male patient who had COVID-19 and was a kidney transplant recipient. The T cells may partly be graft donor cells. The genes are TRBV7-3 and TRBJ1-4; D remains unclear. In DNA, the CDR3 is TGTGCCAGCACCGCCTCTTGGGCCTCTAATGAAAAACTGTTTTTT. This translates into CASTASWASNEKLFF.